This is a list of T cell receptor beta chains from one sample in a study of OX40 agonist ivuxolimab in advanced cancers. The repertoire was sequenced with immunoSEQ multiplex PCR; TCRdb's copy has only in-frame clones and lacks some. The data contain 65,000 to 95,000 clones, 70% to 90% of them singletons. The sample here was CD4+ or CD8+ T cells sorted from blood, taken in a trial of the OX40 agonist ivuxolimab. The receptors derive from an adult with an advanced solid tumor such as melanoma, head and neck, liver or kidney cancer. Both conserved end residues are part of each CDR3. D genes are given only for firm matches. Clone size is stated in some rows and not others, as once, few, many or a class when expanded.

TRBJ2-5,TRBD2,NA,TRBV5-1,CASSSIAGETQYF,TGCGCCAGCAGCTCCATAGCGGGAGAGACCCAGTACTTC
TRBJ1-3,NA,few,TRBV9,CASSVETAGNTIYF,TGTGCCAGCAGCGTAGAAACAGCCGGAAACACCATATATTTT
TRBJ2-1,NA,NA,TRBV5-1,CASSLAFDQLGRGNEQFF,TGCGCCAGCAGCTTGGCCTTTGACCAGTTGGGTAGGGGGAATGAGCAGTTCTTC
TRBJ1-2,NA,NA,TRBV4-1,CASSQESGFNYGYTF,TGCGCCAGCAGCCAAGAGTCGGGATTTAACTATGGCTACACCTTC
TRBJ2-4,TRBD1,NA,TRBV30,CAWGQGADAKNIQYF,TGTGCCTGGGGACAGGGGGCAGATGCCAAAAACATTCAGTACTTC
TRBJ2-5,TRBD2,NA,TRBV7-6,CASSKRGETQYF,TGTGCCAGCAGCAAGCGGGGGGAGACCCAGTACTTC
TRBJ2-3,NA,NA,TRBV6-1,CASTLGTDTQYF,TGTGCCAGCACCTTGGGGACAGATACGCAGTATTTT
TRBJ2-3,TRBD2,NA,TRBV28,CASSRLAADTQYF,TGTGCCAGCAGCCGACTAGCGGCAGATACGCAGTATTTT
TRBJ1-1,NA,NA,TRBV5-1,CASSPGGRGNTEAFF,TGCGCCAGCAGCCCGGGCGGGAGGGGGAACACTGAAGCTTTCTTT
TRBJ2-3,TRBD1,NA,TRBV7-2,CASSLTGLSTDTQYF,TGTGCCAGCAGCCTGACAGGGTTGAGCACAGATACGCAGTATTTT
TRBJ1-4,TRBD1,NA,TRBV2,CASSSGTGREKLFF,TGTGCCAGCAGTTCCGGGACAGGGAGGGAAAAACTGTTTTTT